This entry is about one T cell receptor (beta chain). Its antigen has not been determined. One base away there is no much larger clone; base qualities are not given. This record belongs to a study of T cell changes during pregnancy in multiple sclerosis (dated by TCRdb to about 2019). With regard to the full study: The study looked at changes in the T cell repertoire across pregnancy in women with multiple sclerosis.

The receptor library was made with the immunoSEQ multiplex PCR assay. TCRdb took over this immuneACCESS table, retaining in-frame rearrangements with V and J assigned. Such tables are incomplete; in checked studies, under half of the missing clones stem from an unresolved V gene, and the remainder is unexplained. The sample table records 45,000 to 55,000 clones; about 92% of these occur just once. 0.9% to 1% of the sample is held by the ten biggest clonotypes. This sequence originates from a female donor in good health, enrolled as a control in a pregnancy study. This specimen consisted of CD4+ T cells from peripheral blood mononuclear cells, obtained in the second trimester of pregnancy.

CDR3 sequence: CASRRDRGAYNEQFF. The DNA sequence reads TGTGCCAGCAGAAGGGACCGGGGGGCCTACAATGAGCAGTTCTTC. Here the chain combines TRBV2 and TRBJ2-1; a stretch of 7 junction bases matches TRBD2. Including cysteine and phenylalanine, the CDR3 has 15 amino acids. The DNA shown is the 45-base CDR3, in frame from base 1. The CDR1 and CDR2 encoded by the germline V gene are SNHLY and FYNNEI. V loses 6 bases at its end and J loses 2 bases; junction bases beyond the gene matches: 7. This CDR3, with the reference TRBV2 and TRBJ2-1 proteins standing in past its ends, gives the full variable domain EPEVTQTPSHQVTQMGQEVILRCVPISNHLYFYWYRQILGQKVEFLVSFYNNEISEKSEIFDDQFSVERPDGSNFTLKIRSTKLEDSAMYFCASRRDRGAYNEQFFGPGTRLTVL.